The clone carrying this TCR beta chain has just a few counts. Its cognate antigen is unknown. The CDR3 runs to 13 residues. V dropped 6 bases and J dropped 7; count of bases not matched to a gene: 5. The germline CDR1 and CDR2 sequences are LNHDA and SQIVND (reference sequence). These data belong to a study of shared clonotypes between healthy human individuals. Overall study findings and caveats: A generally larger estimated richness was seen in naive subsets than in memory subsets.

Only Caucasian adults living in Nashville, Tennessee served as donors. Deep-level settings were used for running the assay. In the authors' workflow: ImmunoSEQ output held junction-only sequences without quality scores, so filtering differed. Assay: immunoSEQ multiplex PCR; the TCRdb copy retains only in-frame clones and omits some. For V, J and clone size, that table is used; D and trimming come from the DNA. The data hold nearly 1,000,000 clones, with over 60% observed a single time. The receptor's source is a man between 18 and 29 years old in good health. Sequencing was performed on memory CD4+ T cells sorted from blood. Subset indicated: CD45RA-negative fraction. The chain employs TRBV19 and TRBJ2-5; 10 bases match TRBD1. The CDR3 loop is CASRDRGEGTQYF. CDR3 nucleotides: TGTGCCAGTAGGGACAGGGGGGAAGGGACCCAGTACTTC.